The clone carrying this T cell receptor (beta chain) was counted many times. TCRdb independently ran MiXCR on the PCR reads; one entry per CDR3 protein. Counted here are about 510,000 distinct CDR3 sequences, about a fifth occurring once; the ten biggest clones make up around 0.84%. There are 14 residues in the CDR3. With 0 bases removed from V and 11 bases from J, the gap between germline ends came to 15 bases. CDR1 is LGHNA, CDR2 YSLEER, per germline. The data were obtained in a study of molecular identifiers for immune sequencing clone quantification. This receptor was obtained from a human donor in good health. Some libraries in this study had Jurkat cell RNA spiked in. The sequenced sample consisted of naive CD8+ T cells from blood, with Jurkat cell RNA spiked in. Subset defined: FACS-sorted CD8+CD4-CCR7+CD45RA+ naive T cells. The chain is built from TRBV4-3 and TRBJ2-3; possibly TRBD1 or TRBD2 for D (5 bases each). The CDR3: CASSQDRDPRGQYF. The DNA of the CDR3 is TGCGCCAGCAGCCAAGACCGGGACCCACGAGGGCAGTATTTT.